A single sample is the source of the 8 T cell receptor beta chains below, sequenced in a study of T cell responses to AZD1222 COVID-19 vaccine (dated by TCRdb to the early 2020s). The library was produced with the immunoSEQ multiplex PCR assay. This is the immuneACCESS table as TCRdb keeps it, with only in-frame sequences that have V and J called. A part of the clones is gone; compared with another copy, unresolved V genes explain less than half, and the rest is unexplained. The sample yields 150,000 to 200,000 clones; approximately 90% were counted once. The biggest ten clones account for about 1.8% of the sample. Read against the paper, the sample's time point label means: about 28 days (+/-7) after the second vaccine dose. The starting material was peripheral blood, obtained 28 days after the second AZD1222 dose. These receptors were obtained from an adult who received the AZD1222 COVID-19 vaccine.

The chain couples TRBV5-6 to TRBJ1-1, with 10 bases that match TRBD1. CDR3 length equals 15 residues. With V trimmed by 4 bases and J by 8 bases, 11 bases remained unmatched. Germline loops: CDR1 SGHDT, CDR2 YYEEEE. CDR3 in amino acids: CASSNGDRGTREAFF. CDR3 DNA sequence: TGTGCCAGCAGCAATGGGGACAGGGGCACCCGGGAAGCTTTCTTT.

On this clone itself: One junction end disagrees with the germline gene, perhaps due to a read error. The chain links TRBV18 to TRBJ1-1; the D is unclear. This CDR3 comprises 13 residues. The germline V gene has CDR1 KGHSH and CDR2 LQKENI. The chain's CDR3 is CASSPPANTEAFF. CDR3 in DNA: TGTGCCAGCTCCCCACCGGCGAACACTGAAGCTTTCTTT. Full variable domain (rest looked up from reference TRBV18 and TRBJ1-1): NAGVMQNPRHLVRRRGQEARLRCSPMKGHSHVYWYRQLPEEGLKFMVYLQKENIIDESGMPKERFSAEFPKEGPSILRIQQVVRGDSAAYFCASSPPANTEAFFGQGTRLTVV.

The chain is built from TRBV5-1 and TRBJ2-3; D not resolved. Deletions cut 0 bases from V and 2 bases from J, with 10 bases between. The CDR3 sequence is 15 residues long. CDR1 and CDR2 (germline): SGHRS, YFSETQ. The DNA for the CDR3 is TGCGCCAGCAGCTTGGCGACGGCTACCACAGATACGCAGTATTTT. Its protein product is CASSLATATTDTQYF.

The rearrangement joins TRBV5-4 to TRBJ1-2; D is possibly TRBD1 (5 bases). The CDR3 has 16 residues. V lost 3 bases to trimming and J lost 7 bases, with 22 bases between them. Germline V gives CDR1 SGHNT, CDR2 YYREEE (reference sequence). This CDR3 is CASSSTLGDQGGGYTF. CDR3 bases: TGTGCCAGCAGCTCGACCCTAGGGGACCAGGGTGGTGGCTACACCTTC.

V usage is TRBV28 and J usage is TRBJ2-5; D not certain. Germline CDR1 reads MDHEN; CDR2 reads SYDVKM. This CDR3 is built from 13 residues. The V end was cut by 1 base, the J end by 2 bases, with 5 bases between. CDR3 in DNA: TGTGCCAGCAGTTTATTCCGGCAAGAGACCCAGTACTTC. Its translation: CASSLFRQETQYF. The whole variable domain, remainder taken from reference TRBV28 and TRBJ2-5, is DVKVTQSSRYLVKRTGEKVFLECVQDMDHENMFWYRQDPGLGLRLIYFSYDVKMKEKGDIPEGYSVSREKKERFSLILESASTNQTSMYLCASSLFRQETQYFGPGTRLLVL.

This chain connects TRBV5-1 to TRBJ1-6; D remains ambiguous. The V gene's germline CDR1 is SGHRS and CDR2 YFSETQ. The CDR3 consists of 14 residues. V was clipped by 6 bases and J by 7 bases, with 14 bases between them. The CDR3 sequence is CASKWAERNSPLHF. CDR3 sequence (DNA): TGCGCCAGCAAGTGGGCTGAGCGAAATTCACCCCTCCACTTT.

The chain carries TRBV7-2 and TRBJ1-5, with 12 bases lining up with TRBD1. CDR3 length: 15 amino acids. CDR1 is SGHTA and CDR2 is FQGNSA in the germline V gene. V was clipped by 2 bases and J by 6 bases; unmatched bases: 2. CDR3: CASSLRDRGPQPQHF. In DNA form, the CDR3 reads TGTGCCAGCAGCTTAAGGGACAGGGGGCCTCAGCCCCAGCATTTT.

This clone was found a few times. The rearrangement joins TRBV7-3 to TRBJ1-2; 8 bases line up with TRBD1. V shed 2 bases, J shed 2 bases, and the junction held 4 bases outside the gene matches. Germline-derived CDR1 and CDR2 are SGHTA and FQGTGA. The CDR3 length is 15 residues. CDR3: CASSLSGQGNYGYTF. The CDR3 DNA sequence: TGTGCCAGCAGCTTATCAGGACAGGGCAACTATGGCTACACCTTC.